In its sample, the clone carrying this T cell receptor beta chain was seen a few times. Its antigen is not known. Thyroid surgery took place with no prior treatment in any patient. The CDR3 spans 14 residues. V shed 1 base and J 13 bases; nucleotides not matched to a gene: 7. Germline V gene lookup returns CDR1 SGHAT and CDR2 FQNNGV. In the study's own analysis: Clinicopathological groups of papillary thyroid cancer showed CDR3 differences that were used to build a distant-metastasis classifier. TCRdb re-called clones from the PCR reads using MiXCR. The V and J calls were not made by the authors but by TCRdb's processing. There are about 15,000 clones in the sample; around 3.8% occur only once, and 20% to 25% lies in the top ten. The sample originates from a study of metastatic and nonmetastatic thyroid tumors. Study-level background: Thyroid patients, malignant and benign, had repertoires compared across blood and tumor or nodule tissue.

Whole-study results and caveats: In blood and tumor, TCR beta diversity was reportedly significantly higher in malignant thyroid tumors than in benign nodules.

Sequencing input: tumor tissue. This clonotype was sampled from a female donor with papillary thyroid cancer or a benign thyroid nodule (not recorded which). Some clones in this sample may be carry-over from other donors' samples. The chain carries TRBV11-2 and TRBJ1-6; TRBD1 agrees at 7 bases. CDR3 sequence (DNA): TGTGCCAGCAGCTTAGGGACTACAGGGGCGCCCCTCCACTTT. This codes for CASSLGTTGAPLHF.